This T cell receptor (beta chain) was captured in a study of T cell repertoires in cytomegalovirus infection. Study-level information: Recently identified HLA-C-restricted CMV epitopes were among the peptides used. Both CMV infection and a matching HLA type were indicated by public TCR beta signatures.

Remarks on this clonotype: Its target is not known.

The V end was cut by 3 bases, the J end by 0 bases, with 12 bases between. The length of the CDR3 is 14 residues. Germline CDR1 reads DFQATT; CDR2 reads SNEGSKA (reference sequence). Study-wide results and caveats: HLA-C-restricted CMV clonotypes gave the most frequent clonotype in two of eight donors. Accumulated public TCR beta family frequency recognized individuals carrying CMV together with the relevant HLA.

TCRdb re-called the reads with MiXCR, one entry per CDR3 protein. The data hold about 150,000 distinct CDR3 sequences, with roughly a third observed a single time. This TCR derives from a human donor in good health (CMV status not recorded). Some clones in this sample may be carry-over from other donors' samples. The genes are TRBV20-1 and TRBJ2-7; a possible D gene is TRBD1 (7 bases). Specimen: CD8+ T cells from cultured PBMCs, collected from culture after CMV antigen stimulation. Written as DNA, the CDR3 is TGCAGTGCTAGCCAGGGGGACTTCTCCTACGAGCAGTACTTC. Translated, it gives CSASQGDFSYEQYF.